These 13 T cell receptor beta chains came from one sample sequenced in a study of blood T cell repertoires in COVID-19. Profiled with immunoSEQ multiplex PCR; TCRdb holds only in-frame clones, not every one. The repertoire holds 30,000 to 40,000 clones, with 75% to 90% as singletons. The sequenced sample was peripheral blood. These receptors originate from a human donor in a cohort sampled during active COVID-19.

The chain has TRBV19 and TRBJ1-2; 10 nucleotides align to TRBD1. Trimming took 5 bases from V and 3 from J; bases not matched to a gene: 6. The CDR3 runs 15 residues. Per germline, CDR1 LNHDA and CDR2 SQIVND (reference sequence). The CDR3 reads CASSARDRGYYGYTF. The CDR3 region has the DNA TGTGCCAGTAGTGCCCGGGACAGGGGCTACTATGGCTACACCTTC.

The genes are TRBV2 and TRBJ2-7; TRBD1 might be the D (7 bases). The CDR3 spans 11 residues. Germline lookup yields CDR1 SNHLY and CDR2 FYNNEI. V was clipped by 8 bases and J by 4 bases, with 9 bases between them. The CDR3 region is CASAGGYEQYF. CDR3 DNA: TGTGCCAGCGCAGGGGGGTACGAGCAGTACTTC.

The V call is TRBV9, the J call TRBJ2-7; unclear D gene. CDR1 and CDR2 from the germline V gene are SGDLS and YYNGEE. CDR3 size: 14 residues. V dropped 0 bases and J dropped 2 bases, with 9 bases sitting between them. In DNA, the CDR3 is TGTGCCAGCAGCGTAGAGCTGGGCCCCTACGAGCAGTACTTC. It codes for CASSVELGPYEQYF.

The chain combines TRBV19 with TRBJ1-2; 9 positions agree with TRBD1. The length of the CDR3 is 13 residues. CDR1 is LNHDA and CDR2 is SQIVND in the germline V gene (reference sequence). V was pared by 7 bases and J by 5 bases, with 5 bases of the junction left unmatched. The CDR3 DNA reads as TGTGCCAGTATGGGGACAGGGCCTTATGGCTACACCTTC. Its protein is CASMGTGPYGYTF. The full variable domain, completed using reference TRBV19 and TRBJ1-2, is DGGITQSPKYLFRKEGQNVTLSCEQNLNHDAMYWYRQDPGQGLRLIYYSQIVNDFQKGDIAEGYSVSREKKESFPLTVTSAQKNPTAFYLCASMGTGPYGYTFGSGTRLTVV.

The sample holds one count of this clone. The CDR3 is CASSIKGRYNSPLHF. As DNA, the CDR3 is TGTGCCAGTAGTATAAAGGGGCGATATAATTCACCCCTCCACTTT. The chain is built from TRBV19 and TRBJ1-6, with D tentatively TRBD1 (5 bases). The CDR3 runs to 15 residues. Germline V lookup: CDR1 LNHDA, CDR2 SQIVND (reference sequence). V lost 2 bases and J 4 bases, leaving 9 bases between the germline ends.

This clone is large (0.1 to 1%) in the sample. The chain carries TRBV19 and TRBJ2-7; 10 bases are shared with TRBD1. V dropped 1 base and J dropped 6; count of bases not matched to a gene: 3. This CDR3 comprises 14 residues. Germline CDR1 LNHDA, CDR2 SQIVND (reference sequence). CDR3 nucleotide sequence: TGTGCCAGTAGTATAGGGGGACAGGGGACCGAGCAGTACTTC. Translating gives CASSIGGQGTEQYF.

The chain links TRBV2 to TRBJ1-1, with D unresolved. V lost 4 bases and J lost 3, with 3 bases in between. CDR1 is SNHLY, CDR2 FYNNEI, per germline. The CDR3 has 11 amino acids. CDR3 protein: CASSADTEAFF. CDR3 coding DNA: TGTGCCAGCAGTGCGGACACTGAAGCTTTCTTT.

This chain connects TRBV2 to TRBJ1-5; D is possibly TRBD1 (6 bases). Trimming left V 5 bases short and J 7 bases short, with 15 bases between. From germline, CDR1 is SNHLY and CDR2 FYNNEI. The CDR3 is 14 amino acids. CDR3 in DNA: TGTGCCAGCAGTCCCCAGGGGCAAGGGCAGCCCCAGCATTTT. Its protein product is CASSPQGQGQPQHF. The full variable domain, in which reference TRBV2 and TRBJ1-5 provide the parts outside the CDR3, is EPEVTQTPSHQVTQMGQEVILRCVPISNHLYFYWYRQILGQKVEFLVSFYNNEISEKSEIFDDQFSVERPDGSNFTLKIRSTKLEDSAMYFCASSPQGQGQPQHFGDGTRLSIL.

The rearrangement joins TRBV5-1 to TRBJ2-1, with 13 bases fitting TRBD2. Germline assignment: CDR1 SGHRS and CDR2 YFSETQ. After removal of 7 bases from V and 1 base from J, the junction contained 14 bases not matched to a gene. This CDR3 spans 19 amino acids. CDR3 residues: CASSLGTSGARASYNEQFF. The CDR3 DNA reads TGCGCCAGCTCTCTAGGGACTAGCGGGGCCAGAGCTTCCTACAATGAGCAGTTCTTC.

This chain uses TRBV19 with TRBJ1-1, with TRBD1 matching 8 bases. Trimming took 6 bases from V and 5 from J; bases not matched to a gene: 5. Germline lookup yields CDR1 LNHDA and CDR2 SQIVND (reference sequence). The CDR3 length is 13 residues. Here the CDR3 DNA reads TGTGCCAGTAGCGGACAGGGATGGACTGAAGCTTTCTTT. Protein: CASSGQGWTEAFF.

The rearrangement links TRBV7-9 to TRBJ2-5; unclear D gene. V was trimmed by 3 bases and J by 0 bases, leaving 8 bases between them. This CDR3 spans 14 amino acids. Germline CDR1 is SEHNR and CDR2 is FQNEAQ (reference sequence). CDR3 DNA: TGTGCCAGCAGCTTTGCAGGTTACCAAGAGACCCAGTACTTC. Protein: CASSFAGYQETQYF.

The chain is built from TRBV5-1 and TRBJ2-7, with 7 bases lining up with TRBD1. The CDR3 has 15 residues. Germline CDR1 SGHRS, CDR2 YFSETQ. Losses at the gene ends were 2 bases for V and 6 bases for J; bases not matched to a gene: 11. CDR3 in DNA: TGCGCCAGCAGCTTTGGGCAGGGGGTTCCCTCCGAGCAGTACTTC. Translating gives CASSFGQGVPSEQYF. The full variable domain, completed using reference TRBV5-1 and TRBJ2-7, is KAGVTQTPRYLIKTRGQQVTLSCSPISGHRSVSWYQQTPGQGLQFLFEYFSETQRNKGNFPGRFSGRQFSNSRSEMNVSTLELGDSALYLCASSFGQGVPSEQYFGPGTRLTVT.

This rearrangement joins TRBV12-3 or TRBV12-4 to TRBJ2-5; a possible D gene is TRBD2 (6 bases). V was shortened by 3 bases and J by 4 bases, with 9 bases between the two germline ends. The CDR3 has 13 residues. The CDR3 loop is CASSLSGRETQYF. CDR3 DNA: TGTGCCAGCAGTTTGTCCGGGAGAGAGACCCAGTACTTC.